The 18 T cell receptor beta chains listed next were all sequenced from one sample in a study of STAT3 mutations in large granular lymphocyte leukemia. Study-wide results and caveats: Every T-cell large granular lymphocyte leukemia patient had at least one immunodominant TCR beta clonotype.

The protocol was immunoSEQ multiplex PCR, while the TCRdb copy is restricted to in-frame clones and leaves out a portion. The top ten hold approximately 78% of the sample, which has thousands of clones, about 50% seen once. For these TCRs, the target antigens are not known. Sequences were obtained from peripheral blood mononuclear cells. The source of these receptors is a man in his sixties with T-cell large granular lymphocyte leukemia. Some clones in this sample may be carry-over from other donors' samples.

The chain employs TRBV18 and TRBJ2-1, with D unclear. The CDR3 length is 12 residues. V was shortened by 6 bases and J by 14 bases, with 17 bases between the two germline ends. In germline, CDR1 is KGHSH, CDR2 LQKENI. In nucleotides, the CDR3 is TGTGCCAGCTCCCCCTTGGACCCGTCGGAGTTCTTC. This encodes CASSPLDPSEFF.

This clone was found a few times. The chain links TRBV7-2 to TRBJ1-5; no clear D. The CDR3 is 13 residues long. V shed 1 base and J shed 4 bases, with 5 bases lying between them. The germline CDR1 and CDR2 sequences are SGHTA and FQGNSA. Written as DNA, the CDR3 is TGTGCCAGCAGCTTAGAGACGAATCAGCCCCAGCATTTT. Protein: CASSLETNQPQHF.

This clone was seen a few times. The chain combines TRBV10-3 with TRBJ2-5; no reliable D call. Trimming pared 4 bases from V and 4 bases from J, leaving 16 bases between. This CDR3 spans 15 amino acids. The germline V gene encodes CDR1 ENHRY and CDR2 SYGVKD. CDR3 DNA: TGTGCCATCAGTGCTTCGGCAGGTGGGTCAGAGACCCAGTACTTC. The encoded protein is CAISASAGGSETQYF.

V gene TRBV18 combines with J gene TRBJ1-3; 9 nucleotides line up with TRBD1. The J segment lost 3 bases and the V segment lost 6 bases, leaving 6 bases of the junction unmatched. This CDR3 is built from 15 residues. Germline CDR1 and CDR2: KGHSH and LQKENI. CDR3 residues: CASSAGTGFGNTIYF. Written as DNA, the CDR3 is TGTGCCAGCTCGGCCGGGACAGGGTTTGGAAACACCATATATTTT.

The chain uses TRBV30 and TRBJ1-5; tentatively, D is TRBD1 (5 bases). Trimming shortened V by 0 bases and J by 3 bases, and 18 bases separated the two germline ends. CDR3 length: 17 residues. Germline values: CDR1 GTSNPN, CDR2 SVGIG (reference sequence). The CDR3 DNA follows: TGTGCCTGGAGTGTGAGGGTCGAGGGGTCCTACAATCAGCCCCAGCATTTT. It codes for CAWSVRVEGSYNQPQHF.

This clone was seen a handful of times. The chain uses TRBV2 and TRBJ2-7; a possible D gene is TRBD1 (7 bases). CDR1 and CDR2 from the germline V gene are SNHLY and FYNNEI. The CDR3 consists of 12 residues. The V gene lost 6 bases and the J gene lost 4 bases, with 10 bases spanning the gap. The CDR3 region is CASRQGRYEQYF. The CDR3 bases are TGTGCCAGCAGACAGGGGAGGTACGAGCAGTACTTC.

The chain has TRBV14 and TRBJ1-4, with D tentatively TRBD1 (5 bases). Germline-derived CDR1 and CDR2 are SGHDN and FVKESK. V was shortened by 4 bases and J by 12 bases, with 15 bases between the two germline ends. This CDR3 has 13 residues. The CDR3 DNA follows: TGTGCCAGCAGCCTAGACCCCACAGGCCAACTGTTTTTT. It encodes CASSLDPTGQLFF.

In its sample, this clone was seen once. The chain has TRBV7-9 and TRBJ2-1; 7 bases are a match to TRBD2. V shed 3 bases, J shed 2 bases, and the junction held 10 bases outside the gene matches. The CDR3 covers 17 residues. Germline V gives CDR1 SEHNR, CDR2 FQNEAQ (reference sequence). In nucleotides, the CDR3 is TGTGCCAGCAGCTTGGGTCAGGGACTATTCACCTACAATGAGCAGTTCTTC. It translates to CASSLGQGLFTYNEQFF.

V and J are TRBV2 and TRBJ2-5, with D tentatively TRBD1 (6 bases). Trimming took 5 bases from V and 5 from J, leaving 12 bases between them. The V gene's germline CDR1 is SNHLY and CDR2 FYNNEI. The CDR3 spans 13 residues. The CDR3 is CASSMARGETQYF. The CDR3 DNA reads TGTGCCAGCAGTATGGCCAGGGGCGAGACCCAGTACTTC. Supplemented by reference TRBV2 and TRBJ2-5, the full variable domain reads EPEVTQTPSHQVTQMGQEVILRCVPISNHLYFYWYRQILGQKVEFLVSFYNNEISEKSEIFDDQFSVERPDGSNFTLKIRSTKLEDSAMYFCASSMARGETQYFGPGTRLLVL.

The chain joins TRBV12-5 to TRBJ2-3, with D unresolved. Germline loops: CDR1 LGHNT, CDR2 FRNRAP. Trimming pared 2 bases from V and 1 base from J, leaving 7 bases between. This CDR3 has 14 residues. CDR3 in amino acids: CASGLSGGTDTQYF. The CDR3 nucleotides are TGTGCTAGTGGTTTGAGTGGGGGCACAGATACGCAGTATTTT.

By sample share, this clone is medium-sized (0.01 to 0.1%). The chain combines TRBV7-9 with TRBJ2-7, with D hard to call. Germline V gives CDR1 SEHNR, CDR2 FQNEAQ (reference sequence). The CDR3 has 12 amino acids. V was clipped by 1 base and J by 5 bases, with 6 bases between them. In DNA form, the CDR3 reads TGTGCCAGCAGCTTAGGTCAGAACGAGCAGTACTTC. Protein: CASSLGQNEQYF.

The V gene is TRBV5-1, the J gene TRBJ2-7; 11 bases agree with TRBD2. V lost 4 bases, J lost 4 bases, and 4 bases stayed unmatched. Per germline, CDR1 SGHRS and CDR2 YFSETQ. The length of the CDR3 is 14 residues. CDR3 coding DNA: TGCGCCAGCAGCGAGGGACTAGCGGAGTACGAGCAGTACGTC. It codes for CASSEGLAEYEQYV.

The CDR3 loop is CASSVALREMMYF. Here the CDR3 DNA reads TGTGCCAGCAGCGTAGCTCTGCGGGAGATGATGTATTTT. V and J are TRBV9 and TRBJ2-3; 7 bases are shared with TRBD2. Looked up from germline, CDR1 is SGDLS and CDR2 is YYNGEE. The CDR3 has 13 amino acids. V shed 0 bases, J shed 14 bases, and the junction held 9 bases outside the gene matches.

The table lists this clone with a few counts. The chain links TRBV5-1 to TRBJ1-2; no firm D call. Germline CDR1 is SGHRS and CDR2 is YFSETQ. The CDR3 extends over 13 amino acids. V was trimmed by 4 bases and J by 1 base, leaving 8 bases between them. CDR3 nucleotide sequence: TGCGCCAGCAGCCTCGGAGATAACTATGGCTACACCTTC. Translating gives CASSLGDNYGYTF. Full variable domain (missing parts from reference TRBV5-1 and TRBJ1-2): KAGVTQTPRYLIKTRGQQVTLSCSPISGHRSVSWYQQTPGQGLQFLFEYFSETQRNKGNFPGRFSGRQFSNSRSEMNVSTLELGDSALYLCASSLGDNYGYTFGSGTRLTVV.

This clone was observed a few times. The CDR3 DNA reads as TGTGCCAGCAGCTACGGGGGGTCTAGCACAGATACGCAGTATTTT. Translated: CASSYGGSSTDTQYF. This chain uses TRBV4-2 with TRBJ2-3, with TRBD2 matching over 7 bases. CDR1 is LGHNA and CDR2 is YNFKEQ in the germline V gene. Losses at the gene ends were 5 bases for V and 0 bases for J; bases not matched to a gene: 5. This CDR3 has 15 residues.

In its sample, this clone was seen a few times. The chain recombines TRBV5-1 with TRBJ1-2; perhaps TRBD1 as D (6 bases). Per germline, CDR1 SGHRS and CDR2 YFSETQ. V was cut by 3 bases and J by 6 bases, with 9 bases left in between. The CDR3 covers 12 residues. CDR3 residues: CASSSSGDGYTF. The DNA of the CDR3 is TGCGCCAGCAGCTCCTCAGGGGATGGCTACACCTTC.

The chain couples TRBV18 to TRBJ1-4, with unresolved D. V dropped 5 bases and J dropped 0 bases, with 22 bases sitting between them. In germline, CDR1 is KGHSH, CDR2 LQKENI. The CDR3 covers 19 residues. CDR3 bases: TGTGCCAGCTCAGCAAATCTCATACGTGCTGGGACAACTAATGAAAAACTGTTTTTT. This encodes CASSANLIRAGTTNEKLFF.

The J gene is TRBJ2-3, the V gene TRBV7-9; D might be TRBD1 or TRBD2, each matching 6 bases. The CDR3 runs to 16 residues. Germline CDR1 and CDR2: SEHNR and FQNEAQ (reference sequence). The V and J ends lost 5 bases and 0 bases respectively, with 15 bases between them. CDR3 nucleotides: TGTGCCAGCAGCCGCGCCGTGGGGGGCAGCACAGATACGCAGTATTTT. The encoded protein is CASSRAVGGSTDTQYF.